This section outlines one TCR beta chain sequence together with its context. Its antigen is undetermined. As for time point: newly diagnosed, previously untreated cHL patient sample. Magnetic negative selection was used to purify CD4+ T cells from PBMCs that had been thawed. Newly diagnosed, untreated classical Hodgkin lymphoma PBMCs provided comparison. The source of the sample is a study of PD-1 blockade in classical Hodgkin lymphoma. This CDR3 is built from 16 residues. V dropped 0 bases and J dropped 0; count of bases not matched to a gene: 5. Germline CDR1 and CDR2: SGHNT and YYREEE (reference sequence). Study-wide results and caveats: Causes of the repertoire differences remain undefined, possibly disease activity or prior therapy. According to reports, newly diagnosed patients had lower baseline TCR diversity than healthy donors, and relapsed/refractory patients had lower baseline TCR diversity still.

Measured with immunoSEQ multiplex PCR; TCRdb has only the in-frame clones, and not every one. The sample has around 30,000 clones, 80% to 90% seen once. The TCR was taken from a human donor with classical Hodgkin lymphoma. The chain uses TRBV5-4 and TRBJ2-5; 7 bases match TRBD1. Sequenced: CD4+ T cells from blood. The chain's CDR3 is CASSLGPRGNQETQYF. In DNA, the CDR3 is TGTGCCAGCAGCTTGGGACCCAGGGGGAACCAAGAGACCCAGTACTTC.